This passage covers 30 T cell receptor beta chains from one sample sequenced in a study of radiotherapy plus CTLA-4 blockade in lung cancer. This table comes from immunoSEQ multiplex PCR, and its TCRdb copy is limited to in-frame clones, with some not included. The sample lists some 60,000 clones, roughly four fifths occurring once. The specimen was peripheral blood, collected from a patient treated with radiotherapy plus ipilimumab. The receptors derive from a human donor with non-small cell lung cancer who had a complete response to radiotherapy plus ipilimumab.

This rearrangement joins TRBV9 to TRBJ1-4; 7 bases are a match to TRBD1. The CDR3 sequence is 15 residues long. Germline V CDR1 and CDR2: SGDLS, YYNGEE. The V and J ends lost 2 bases and 6 bases, in that order; junction bases with no gene match: 7. The CDR3 spells CASSVGQAGYEKLFF. The CDR3 DNA is TGTGCCAGCAGCGTTGGACAGGCGGGCTATGAAAAACTGTTTTTT.

This clone has a single count. The CDR3 region is CASSSSLGGAQYF. For the CDR3, the DNA is TGCGCCAGCAGCTCGTCATTGGGGGGGGCCCAGTACTTC. The chain combines TRBV5-1 with TRBJ2-5, with 7 bases identical to TRBD2. CDR3 length: 13 amino acids. Per germline, CDR1 SGHRS and CDR2 YFSETQ. The V and J ends lost 3 bases and 9 bases, in that order; junction bases with no gene match: 8.

The V gene is TRBV14, the J gene TRBJ1-2, with 9 bases that match TRBD1. J was trimmed by 10 bases and V by 4 bases; bases with no gene match: 7. The CDR3 loop spans 13 amino acids. Germline CDR1 reads SGHDN; CDR2 reads FVKESK. CDR3 bases: TGTGCCAGCAGCCTCAGGACAGGGGCTGACTACACCTTC. Its translation: CASSLRTGADYTF.

The chain combines TRBV20-1 with TRBJ2-7, with 7 bases identical to TRBD2. Germline CDR1 and CDR2: DFQATT and SNEGSKA (reference sequence). CDR3 length equals 11 residues. With 5 bases clipped from V and 6 bases from J, the junction kept 4 bases outside the gene matches. The CDR3 spells CSAWGGSEQYF. The CDR3 DNA is TGCAGTGCTTGGGGGGGAAGCGAGCAGTACTTC.

The CDR3 spells CASVLQGSPPHSNQPQHF. In DNA, the CDR3 is TGTGCCAGCGTCTTACAGGGGTCCCCCCCCCATAGCAATCAGCCCCAGCATTTT. This rearrangement joins TRBV19 to TRBJ1-5, with 7 bases fitting TRBD1. There are 18 residues in the CDR3. The V gene's germline CDR1 is LNHDA and CDR2 SQIVND (reference sequence). The junction had 17 bases not matched to a gene; V was cut back by 9 bases and J by 0 bases.

This chain uses TRBV5-1 with TRBJ1-2; 7 nucleotides agree with TRBD1. CDR1 SGHRS and CDR2 YFSETQ come from the germline V gene. V lost 4 bases and J lost 4; bases outside the gene matches: 16. The CDR3 covers 17 residues. CDR3 residues: CASSLEKTGARGYGYTF. In nucleotides, the CDR3 is TGCGCCAGCAGCCTAGAAAAAACAGGGGCGCGAGGCTATGGCTACACCTTC.

The genes are TRBV18 and TRBJ1-2; D possibly corresponds to TRBD1 (6 bases). Germline-derived CDR1 and CDR2 are KGHSH and LQKENI. The CDR3 totals 18 residues. V was clipped by 3 bases and J by 3 bases, with 23 bases between them. This chain's CDR3 is CASSPVSQGGYRDYGYTF. CDR3 in DNA: TGTGCCAGCTCACCTGTGAGTCAAGGGGGTTATCGGGACTATGGCTACACCTTC.

The chain uses TRBV4-3 and TRBJ2-1, with D hard to call. The V and J ends lost 3 bases and 9 bases respectively, with 18 bases between them. The CDR3 runs 15 residues. The germline V gene encodes CDR1 LGHNA and CDR2 YSLEER. The CDR3 here is CASSQDVVSRGEQFF. The CDR3 coding sequence is TGCGCCAGCAGCCAGGATGTCGTTTCACGCGGTGAGCAGTTCTTC.

This clone has only a few counts. This CDR3 is CASSQWGRVGNTIYF. DNA for the CDR3: TGTGCCAGCAGCCAATGGGGCAGGGTCGGAAACACCATATATTTT. V is TRBV14 and J is TRBJ1-3, with D maybe TRBD1 (5 bases). Germline CDR1 is SGHDN and CDR2 is FVKESK. The CDR3 extends over 15 amino acids. Trimming took 2 bases from V and 4 from J, leaving 12 bases between them.

The chain joins TRBV7-2 to TRBJ1-2, with 9 positions matching TRBD1. This CDR3 has 17 amino acids. V dropped 5 bases and J dropped 1; count of bases not matched to a gene: 11. The germline V gene has CDR1 SGHTA and CDR2 FQGNSA. CDR3 protein: CASSPQTGGFGNYGYTF. The CDR3 DNA is TGTGCCAGCAGCCCGCAGACAGGGGGTTTTGGTAACTATGGCTACACCTTC.

Here the CDR3 DNA reads TGTGCCAGCAGTTCACTCCGGGGACAGGGAGATGGCTACACCTTC. Its translation: CASSSLRGQGDGYTF. The chain carries TRBV28 and TRBJ1-2; 9 bases fit TRBD1. The CDR3 has 15 residues. Trimming took 4 bases from V and 6 from J; bases not matched to a gene: 9. CDR1 is MDHEN, CDR2 SYDVKM, per germline.

The chain links TRBV28 to TRBJ1-1; 9 nucleotides match TRBD1. The CDR3 loop spans 13 amino acids. The V and J ends lost 6 bases and 5 bases, in that order; junction bases with no gene match: 4. The germline V gene has CDR1 MDHEN and CDR2 SYDVKM. The CDR3 loop reads CASRSGQGTEAFF. The CDR3 coding sequence is TGTGCCAGCAGGTCCGGACAGGGGACTGAAGCTTTCTTT.

V and J are TRBV30 and TRBJ2-2; the match to TRBD1 covers 11 bases. CDR3 length: 16 residues. The V gene end was trimmed by 2 bases and the J gene end by 4 bases; junction bases not matched to a gene: 6. Germline V gene lookup returns CDR1 GTSNPN and CDR2 SVGIG (reference sequence). For the CDR3, the DNA is TGTGCCTGGAGTCATTCCGGGACAGGGGGCACCGGGGAGCTGTTTTTT. This gives the protein CAWSHSGTGGTGELFF.

CDR3 in DNA: TGTGCCAGCAGTGAATCGCCCGAGATTGCCTATAATTCACCCCTCCACTTT. Translation gives CASSESPEIAYNSPLHF. The J gene is TRBJ1-6, the V gene TRBV6-1; no definite D call. The V end was cut by 2 bases, the J end by 2 bases, with 13 bases between. Germline V CDR1 and CDR2: MNHNS, SASEGT. CDR3 size: 17 residues.

The rearrangement links TRBV18 to TRBJ1-1; 8 bases agree with TRBD1. The length of the CDR3 is 16 residues. V lost 2 bases to trimming and J lost 1 base; unmatched junction nucleotides: 6. Looked up from germline, CDR1 is KGHSH and CDR2 is LQKENI. The CDR3 region has the DNA TGTGCCAGCTCACCATCTACCGGGACAGGGAACACTGAAGCTTTCTTT. As protein: CASSPSTGTGNTEAFF. Full variable domain (rest looked up from reference TRBV18 and TRBJ1-1): NAGVMQNPRHLVRRRGQEARLRCSPMKGHSHVYWYRQLPEEGLKFMVYLQKENIIDESGMPKERFSAEFPKEGPSILRIQQVVRGDSAAYFCASSPSTGTGNTEAFFGQGTRLTVV.

The V gene is TRBV6-5, the J gene TRBJ2-7, with D possibly TRBD1 on 7 matching bases. The CDR3 extends over 15 amino acids. Germline CDR1 MNHEY, CDR2 SVGAGI. Between the trimmed V and J ends, which lost 0 bases and 3 bases, there was a span of 12 bases. CDR3 in amino acids: CASSYSSQGGYEQYF. The CDR3 DNA reads as TGTGCCAGCAGTTACTCTAGCCAGGGGGGCTACGAGCAGTACTTC.

In the case of this clone: The DNA is left out, because the CDR3 cannot be placed on it with certainty; the CDR3 is given as TCRdb lists it. The chain joins TRBV7-9 to TRBJ1-2; the table's D call, TRBD1, has no DNA check behind it. CDR1 is SEHNR, CDR2 FQNEAQ, per germline (reference sequence). Termini included, the CDR3 measures 13 amino acids. CDR3 region: CASSFGQGSGYTF.

This clone was detected a few times. The V and J genes are TRBV7-9 and TRBJ1-6, with 8 bases matching TRBD1. The CDR3 has 15 residues. V lost 6 bases and J lost 9; bases outside the gene matches: 10. The V gene's germline CDR1 is SEHNR and CDR2 FQNEAQ (reference sequence). This CDR3 is CASRPLTGEGSPLHF. The CDR3 DNA is TGTGCCAGCAGACCCTTGACAGGGGAGGGTTCACCCCTCCACTTT.

The table lists this clone with a few counts. This chain connects TRBV28 to TRBJ1-3, with D possibly matching TRBD1 (6 bases). The CDR3 totals 16 residues. Germline CDR1 reads MDHEN; CDR2 reads SYDVKM. V was clipped by 2 bases and J by 0 bases, with 11 bases between them. The CDR3 here is CASSLAGVGSGNTIYF. DNA for the CDR3: TGTGCCAGCAGTTTAGCAGGGGTCGGCTCTGGAAACACCATATATTTT.

This clone was seen once. The CDR3 sequence is CASSSTVGYTF. CDR3 nucleotide sequence: TGTGCCAGCAGCTCTACGGTGGGCTACACCTTC. The chain employs TRBV7-2 and TRBJ1-2; D call uncertain. The V gene's germline CDR1 is SGHTA and CDR2 FQGNSA. V lost 4 bases to trimming and J lost 8 bases, with 8 bases between them. The length of the CDR3 is 11 residues.

The CDR3 nucleotides are TGTGCCAGCAGTAAGACTAGCGGGAACACAGATACGCAGTATTTT. It specifies CASSKTSGNTDTQYF. The rearrangement uses TRBV2 and TRBJ2-3; TRBD2 agrees at 11 bases. This CDR3 region has 15 residues. CDR1 SNHLY and CDR2 FYNNEI come from the germline V gene. V gave up 5 bases and J gave up 2 bases; unmatched junction bases: 3.

A few counts support this clone. The gene calls are TRBV9 and TRBJ2-1, with 13 bases that match TRBD2. This CDR3 spans 16 amino acids. J lost 8 bases, V lost 4 bases, and 9 bases had no gene match. Germline V gene lookup returns CDR1 SGDLS and CDR2 YYNGEE. CDR3 sequence: CASSTWTSGSSDEQFF. The CDR3 DNA reads as TGTGCCAGCAGCACCTGGACTAGCGGGAGTTCCGATGAGCAGTTCTTC.

For the CDR3, the DNA is TGTGCCAGCAGTGGGGGGGGGCCTGGAAACATTCAGTACTTC. Encoded protein: CASSGGGPGNIQYF. The chain joins TRBV6-5 to TRBJ2-4; tentatively, D is TRBD2 (7 bases). The V gene lost 5 bases and the J gene lost 6 bases, with 14 bases spanning the gap. CDR1 and CDR2 (germline): MNHEY, SVGAGI. The CDR3 covers 14 residues.

There are a few counts of this clone. The CDR3 region has the DNA TGTGCCAGCAGCTACCCGACTAGCGGTTACCAAGAGACCCAGTACTTC. It encodes CASSYPTSGYQETQYF. The chain links TRBV5-4 to TRBJ2-5; 9 nucleotides agree with TRBD2. This CDR3 spans 16 amino acids. V gave up 3 bases and J gave up 0 bases; unmatched junction bases: 6. Germline CDR1 SGHNT, CDR2 YYREEE (reference sequence).

The gene calls are TRBV10-3 and TRBJ2-2; tentatively, D is TRBD1 (6 bases). CDR3 length equals 14 residues. Germline loops: CDR1 ENHRY, CDR2 SYGVKD. V was shortened by 6 bases and J by 2 bases, with 10 bases between the two germline ends. In DNA form, the CDR3 reads TGTGCCATCAGGACAGGAGTTAACACCGGGGAGCTGTTTTTT. This translates into CAIRTGVNTGELFF.

The gene calls are TRBV5-1 and TRBJ1-1, with TRBD1 identical over 9 bases. Germline V gene data show CDR1 as SGHRS and CDR2 as YFSETQ. J was trimmed by 5 bases and V by 0 bases; bases with no gene match: 11. This CDR3 has 17 residues. CDR3 sequence (DNA): TGCGCCAGCAGCTTGGGGTTCGGGGACAGGGTCCGTACTGAAGCTTTCTTT. The encoded protein is CASSLGFGDRVRTEAFF.

The table lists this clone with a count of one. The V and J genes are TRBV30 and TRBJ2-5; TRBD1 agrees at 9 bases. The length of the CDR3 is 17 residues. From germline, CDR1 is GTSNPN and CDR2 SVGIG (reference sequence). The V segment lost 3 bases and the J segment 5 bases; nucleotides outside the gene matches: 16. The CDR3 loop reads CAWSTPGTGRVGETQYF. The CDR3 DNA sequence: TGTGCCTGGAGCACTCCTGGGACAGGGAGGGTAGGGGAGACCCAGTACTTC.

The rearrangement links TRBV5-1 to TRBJ2-5, with 8 bases lining up with TRBD2. The CDR3 extends over 15 amino acids. Germline V lookup: CDR1 SGHRS, CDR2 YFSETQ. Germline trimming cut 0 bases from V and 5 bases from J; bases unmatched to any gene: 6. The CDR3 reads CASSLGASGGETQYF. The CDR3 DNA follows: TGCGCCAGCAGCTTGGGAGCTTCGGGAGGGGAGACCCAGTACTTC.

The V gene is TRBV6-5, the J gene TRBJ1-1; D might be TRBD1 (5 bases). This CDR3 is built from 13 residues. Germline V gene sequence: CDR1 MNHEY, CDR2 SVGAGI. The V end was cut by 4 bases, the J end by 1 base, with 7 bases between. The CDR3, as DNA: TGTGCCAGCAGTTGGACAAGGAACACTGAAGCTTTCTTT. Translating it yields CASSWTRNTEAFF.

This clone was counted only a few times. This sequence joins TRBV4-3 and TRBJ2-2, with D possibly matching TRBD1 (6 bases). The CDR3 totals 14 residues. The germline V and J ends were trimmed by 4 bases and 3 bases, with 9 bases remaining between them. Germline loops: CDR1 LGHNA, CDR2 YSLEER. CDR3 protein: CASSPNRDTGELFF. As DNA, the CDR3 is TGCGCCAGCAGCCCTAACAGGGACACCGGGGAGCTGTTTTTT.